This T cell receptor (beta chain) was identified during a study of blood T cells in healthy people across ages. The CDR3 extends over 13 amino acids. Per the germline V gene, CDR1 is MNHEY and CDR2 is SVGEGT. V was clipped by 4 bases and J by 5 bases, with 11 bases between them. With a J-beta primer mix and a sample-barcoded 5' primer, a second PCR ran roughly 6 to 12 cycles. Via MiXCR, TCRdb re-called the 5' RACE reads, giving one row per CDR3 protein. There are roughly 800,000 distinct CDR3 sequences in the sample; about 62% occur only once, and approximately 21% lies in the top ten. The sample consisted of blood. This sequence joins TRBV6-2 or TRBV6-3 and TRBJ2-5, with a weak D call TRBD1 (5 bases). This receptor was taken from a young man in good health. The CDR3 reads CASSSTARETQYF. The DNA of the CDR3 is TGTGCCAGCAGTTCGACAGCCCGGGAGACCCAGTACTTC.